This record concerns one T cell receptor (beta chain) sequence. As yet, its antigen is unknown. This specimen comes from a study of OX40 agonist ivuxolimab in advanced cancers. Whole-study results and caveats: Clonal expansion among partial responders at 0.1-3.0 mg/kg ranked near the lowest.

Method: immunoSEQ multiplex PCR; TCRdb's copy keeps in-frame clones and lacks some. The table lists more than 35,000 clones, over 60% of them singletons. Patients were ineligible given autoimmune disease history or systemic immunosuppression. The CDR3 is 13 residues long. Germline V gene sequence: CDR1 KGHSH, CDR2 LQKENI. V shed 4 bases and J 7 bases; nucleotides not matched to a gene: 6. The chain employs TRBV18 and TRBJ2-7; 8 positions agree with TRBD1. The sample in question was CD4+ or CD8+ T cells sorted from blood, obtained in a trial of the OX40 agonist ivuxolimab. This TCR was recovered from an adult with an advanced solid tumor such as melanoma, head and neck, liver or kidney cancer. This CDR3 is CASSLDREREQYF. In DNA form, the CDR3 reads TGTGCCAGCTCACTGGACAGGGAGCGGGAGCAGTACTTC.